The T cell receptor beta chain under discussion was sequenced for a study of human T cells and chemical hapten exposure. About the research overall: Readings were taken at 6 days from patch tests that had applied 0.01% DPC to the upper back. The study, taken as a whole, reports: The presence of alopecia in the donors means their immune response may differ from healthy people's.

The time point denotes: patch test 2, 6 weeks after DPC sensitization. Indicated treatment: therapeutic diphenylcyclopropenone sensitization with weekly scalp DPC. Separate cDNA molecules received unique molecular identifiers, which the library attached to them. TCRdb used MiXCR to reprocess the RACE reads, holding one entry per CDR3 protein. The sample has about 54,000 distinct CDR3 sequences; about 10% are singletons. Trimming left V 5 bases short and J 1 base short, with 3 bases between. Germline V gives CDR1 MDHEN, CDR2 SYDVKM. The CDR3 runs 13 residues. For this clonotype: Its antigen is still unknown.

The genes are TRBV28 and TRBJ2-6, with unresolved D. This clonotype was sampled from a woman in her fifties or sixties with alopecia areata. Some clones in this sample may be carry-over from other donors' samples. Source: whole blood, taken in connection with sensitization to the hapten diphenylcyclopropenone (DPC). Here the CDR3 reads CASSRSGANVLTF. CDR3 coding DNA: TGTGCCAGCAGTAGGTCTGGGGCCAACGTCCTGACTTTC.